The 8 T cell receptor beta chains below all came from one sample that was sequenced in a study of graft-versus-host responses after intestinal transplantation. This table comes from immunoSEQ multiplex PCR, and its TCRdb copy is limited to in-frame clones, with some not included. The repertoire has more than 65,000 clones, 85% to 95% of them found once; the top ten carry around 0.38%. No antigens are known for them. This specimen consisted of unstimulated CD8+ T cells sorted from spleen or lymph node cells, obtained before transplant. These receptors were obtained from a human donor who was the organ donor for an intestinal transplant.

The chain carries TRBV7-9 and TRBJ1-2; unclear D gene. Trimming took 5 bases from V and 8 from J, leaving 15 bases between them. Germline V lookup: CDR1 SEHNR, CDR2 FQNEAQ (reference sequence). The CDR3 covers 13 residues. This chain's CDR3 is CASSLGVSGGYTF. The CDR3 DNA follows: TGTGCCAGCAGCCTCGGGGTATCGGGAGGCTACACCTTC.

The V gene is TRBV7-9, the J gene TRBJ2-2, with 8 bases lining up with TRBD2. V was pared by 5 bases and J by 8 bases, with 7 bases of the junction left unmatched. CDR1 is SEHNR and CDR2 is FQNEAQ in the germline V gene (reference sequence). CDR3 length: 14 residues. CDR3 sequence: CASSHGGGLGELFF. The CDR3 DNA follows: TGTGCCAGCAGCCACGGGGGGGGCCTAGGGGAGCTGTTTTTT.

The chain combines TRBV11-2 with TRBJ2-1; no clear D gene. This CDR3 spans 15 amino acids. V was trimmed by 1 base and J by 6 bases, leaving 13 bases between them. Germline V gene sequence: CDR1 SGHAT, CDR2 FQNNGV. The CDR3 nucleotides read TGTGCCAGCAGCTTAGGGGTCTCAGCGCCCAATGAGCAGTTCTTC. Residues: CASSLGVSAPNEQFF. Full variable domain (outside the CDR3, taken from reference TRBV11-2 and TRBJ2-1): EAGVAQSPRYKIIEKRQSVAFWCNPISGHATLYWYQQILGQGPKLLIQFQNNGVVDDSQLPKDRFSAERLKGVDSTLKIQPAKLEDSAVYLCASSLGVSAPNEQFFGPGTRLTVL.

The chain couples TRBV27 to TRBJ2-7; the D gene is possibly TRBD2 (5 bases). Trimming took off 5 bases at V and 0 bases at J, with 8 bases between the two ends. Germline CDR1 and CDR2: MNHEY and SMNVEV (reference sequence). The CDR3 consists of 13 residues. CDR3 sequence (DNA): TGTGCCAGCAGTAGCGGAATCTCCTACGAGCAGTACTTC. Translation gives CASSSGISYEQYF.

The chain joins TRBV9 to TRBJ2-2, with 8 positions matching TRBD1. The germline V gene has CDR1 SGDLS and CDR2 YYNGEE. V was pared by 4 bases and J by 6 bases, with 11 bases of the junction left unmatched. The CDR3 is made up of 16 amino acids. Here the CDR3 DNA reads TGTGCCAGCAGCCCTCCCGGGACAGGCGCGCCCGGGGAGCTGTTTTTT. Its translation is CASSPPGTGAPGELFF.

This chain connects TRBV30 to TRBJ2-5, with D unresolved. The end of the DNA fits TRBJ2-7 better, so the J call may be wrong. There are 13 residues in the CDR3. Germline CDR1 reads GTSNPN; CDR2 reads SVGIG (reference sequence). The CDR3 DNA sequence: TGTGCCTGGAGTAAAGGAGCCCGCTACGAGCAGTACTTC. Protein: CAWSKGARYEQYF.

This clone was seen a single time. The rearrangement links TRBV9 to TRBJ1-4; no reliable D call. With 3 bases removed from V and 1 base from J, the gap between germline ends came to 10 bases. There are 15 residues in the CDR3. Germline CDR1 SGDLS, CDR2 YYNGEE. The CDR3 protein is CASSGGSITNEKLFF. CDR3 DNA: TGTGCCAGCAGCGGAGGGTCGATAACTAATGAAAAACTGTTTTTT.

This clone was seen just once. Sequence at one end of the junction differs from germline and may be a read error. The J gene is TRBJ2-5, the V gene TRBV7-7; D is perhaps TRBD1 (6 bases). The CDR3 consists of 15 residues. Germline values: CDR1 SSHAT, CDR2 FNYEAQ (reference sequence). CDR3 amino acids: CASSLESTGQETQYF. CDR3 coding DNA: TGTGCTAGCAGCTTAGAGTCCACAGGGCAGGAGACCCAGTACTTC.